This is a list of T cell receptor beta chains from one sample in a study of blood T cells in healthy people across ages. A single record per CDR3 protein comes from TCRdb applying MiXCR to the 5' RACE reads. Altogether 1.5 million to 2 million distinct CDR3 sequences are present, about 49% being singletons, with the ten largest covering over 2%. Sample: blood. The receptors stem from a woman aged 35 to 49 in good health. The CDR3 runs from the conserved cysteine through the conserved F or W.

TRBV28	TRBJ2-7	CASSQGSPYEQYF
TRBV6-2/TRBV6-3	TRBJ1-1	CASRPVLGATEAFF
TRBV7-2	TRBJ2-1	CASSQMGIPGNEQFF
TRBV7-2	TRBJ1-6	CASSARGNSPLHF
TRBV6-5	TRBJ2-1	CASRSGLAQYNEQFF
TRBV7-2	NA	CASSKSGTGPYEQYF
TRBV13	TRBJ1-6	CASSLGHRDSPLHF
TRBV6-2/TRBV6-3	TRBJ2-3	CASSSFSGGTEDTQYF
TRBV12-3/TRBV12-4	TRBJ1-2	CASSPGTGSGYTF
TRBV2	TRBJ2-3	CARGGQPTDTQYF
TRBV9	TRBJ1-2	CASSVGVNGPPVTYGYTF
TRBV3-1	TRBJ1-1	CASSQAEGRGREAFF
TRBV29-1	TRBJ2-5	CSVDVHGGLAGDQETRYF
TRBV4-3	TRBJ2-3	CASSQDSGANSDTQYF
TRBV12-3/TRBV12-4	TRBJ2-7	CASSLTGDLSEQYF
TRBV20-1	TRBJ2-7	CSAPALAPYEQYF
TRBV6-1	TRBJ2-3	CASSGLGGRASQYF
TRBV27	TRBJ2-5	CASSIGQSRETQYF
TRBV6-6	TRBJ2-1	CASTGRDYGYNEQFF
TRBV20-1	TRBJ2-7	CSARGDRDYEQYF
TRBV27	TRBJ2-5	CASSSPGQDGLETQYF
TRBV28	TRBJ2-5	CASSAGGIEQETQYF